This TCR beta chain is from a study of cytomegalovirus exposure and HLA in healthy donors (dated by TCRdb to 2016 to 2017). Background for the entire study: An earlier analysis of approximately 640 of the donors reported roughly 270 Gb of sequence data and 100 million to 130 million unique TCR beta sequences from about 200 million T cells. An early release covering roughly 640 HLA-typed donors comprised approximately 300 gigabases of sequencing data and tens of millions of unique TCR sequences. The genetic ancestry cluster associated with self-reported Caucasian donors included around four fifths of the 398 genotyped donors. The study aimed to test whether cataloging public T cell receptors could reveal signatures of past pathogen exposure. The T cell repertoires of 666 subjects were profiled by immunosequencing and related to cytomegalovirus serostatus. Besides the first cohort of around 670 subjects, a separate validation cohort made up of about 120 different subjects was used. To predict cytomegalovirus infection status, the study brought together high-throughput TCR immunosequencing, statistical association of individual TCRs with disease status, and machine learning. A later analysis re-examined previously published TCR beta repertoires from hundreds of donors and added high-resolution HLA genotyping to investigate patterns of TCR occurrence. Rather than using new phenotypic data, the later analysis identified candidate immune exposures from TCR beta sequences and from how often those sequences occurred across donors. In an earlier analysis of 587 of the donors, high-throughput TCR beta sequencing was used to judge whether each TCR beta V gene segment behaved as functional or pseudogenic. Alongside the repertoire data, information on donor age, sex, ethnicity and CMV serostatus was compiled. Genome-wide SNP genotypes for about 55% of the 666 donors were used in a later genetic analysis, which treated that subset as a discovery cohort. Every discovery cohort repertoire had been produced on one sequencing platform. Both class I and class II loci were covered by HLA typing, at four-digit resolution. The number of typed donors differed by locus: about 629-640 for A, B, C, DRB1 and DQB1; some 500 for DQA1; around 610 for DPA1; and approximately 450 for DPB1. Because of strong linkage in the cohort, four to six DR-DQ haplotypes were treated as single units for association and clustering. Across 300 to 400 genotyped donors of the cohort, an average of approximately 220,000 unique TCR beta nucleotide sequences per donor were sequenced, and around 19% of those sequences were non-productive. Findings and caveats that apply to the study as a whole: In vitro tests confirmed that a few of the cytomegalovirus-associated TCR beta chains recognize cytomegalovirus antigens. Because counts were too low, seventeen rarely observed V segments, including chromosome 9 orphons, were excluded from the earlier analysis of 587 of the donors. The authors suggested that the approach could potentially be generalized to other disease states and immunological phenotypes. According to a later analysis, parvovirus B19, influenza, CMV and Epstein-Barr virus appeared linked to several top co-occurrence clusters. In both the original and validation cohorts, the classifier was reported to diagnose cytomegalovirus status with high specificity and sensitivity. In a later analysis, HLA-associated TCR beta chains showed more clonal expansion and lower generation probabilities than non-associated chains that were equally common. A total of around 150 TCR beta chains were listed by the study as associated with cytomegalovirus. In a later analysis, most CMV-associated TCR beta chains were found to appear HLA-restricted, with HLA associations seemingly driven largely by CMV exposure. Presence/absence analyses assumed roughly uniform sequencing depth across donors, an assumption that may not hold. A later analysis associated 16,951 TCR beta sequences with specific HLA alleles at a false discovery rate of 0.05. According to a later genetic analysis, donors in an Asian-associated ancestry cluster had fewer N-insertions in productive TCRs than the approximately 630-donor mean. An earlier analysis of 450 to 750 of the donors showed that most TCR beta V segments appeared in productive rearrangements either about 87% or about 30% of the time, which broadly matched IMGT annotations. The cohort was sequenced for TCR beta chains only, and without alpha or paired-chain data the features that could be detected were limited. The only immune exposure information available for the cohort was CMV serostatus. Most TCR sequences were observed very rarely across donors, whereas some public TCRs were present in many individuals. A further reported finding was that TCR beta sequences accurately predicted the HLA-A and HLA-B alleles for most subjects in the first cohort. The sequencing pipeline was judged likely to have produced a cluster of highly shared sequence variants as a technical artifact. In a later analysis, the rate of TCR association differed among HLA loci, with DRB1 alleles having the most associated TCRs and HLA-C alleles having the fewest. Because the 87-base-pair reads could not distinguish some IMGT-functional V segments, including TRBV6-2 and TRBV6-3, those segments were excluded. V-gene and J-gene trimming of TCR beta chains was associated with a missense DCLRE1C variant in a later genetic analysis, and the association was replicated in an independent cohort. Strong co-occurrence of HLA alleles, especially DR and DQ, made assigning TCR associations to individual alleles difficult. Because HLA typing was missing for some donors at each locus, association tests included only the typed subset. Correlated functional status among segregating V segments might reflect linkage disequilibrium, but an unknown experimental factor could not be ruled out.

CDR1 and CDR2 are read off the germline V gene as SGHAT and FQNNGV. The CDR3 covers 12 residues, taking in both the cysteine and the phenylalanine. The DNA shown is the 36-base CDR3, in frame from base 1. Trimming takes 4 bases from V and 4 bases from J, and the germline ends sit 7 bases apart. A word on this clone: No cognate antigen has been identified for it. No base quality values were provided; no much bigger clone lies one nucleotide off.

The cohort comprised some 700 healthy bone marrow donors. All cohort members were sampled while nominally healthy, although unrecorded immune exposures were likely present. The donor tested CMV seropositive, placing the donor among the roughly 270 seropositive members of the cohort. A peripheral blood sample was provided by each donor, and peripheral blood mononuclear cells were used for TCR beta sequencing. The Qiagen DNeasy Blood Extraction Kit was used to extract genomic DNA from the blood cell samples. The library relied on the immunoSEQ multiplex PCR assay. The multiplex PCR relied on a mix of 60 forward primers for TCR Vbeta segments and 13 reverse primers for TCR Jbeta segments. The CDR3 region of rearranged TCR beta genes was amplified from genomic DNA by a multiplex PCR assay. On the Illumina HiSeq System, the amplified TCR beta libraries were sequenced as 87-base-pair reads. The source study handled its data this way. Across the 600 to 700 repertoires, a later analysis counted some 81 million unique TCR beta chains, approximately 10 million of which were shared by at least two donors. Raw reads were error-corrected and collapsed into unique sequences by a nearest-neighbor algorithm in which closely related sequences were merged to remove PCR and sequencing errors. V, D and J gene segments were assigned by aligning CDR3 sequences to IMGT reference sequences. Each retained sequence needed at least a six-nucleotide match to both a V gene segment and a J gene segment. A rearrangement counted as productive if the CDR3 had no stop codons and remained in frame with V and J, and every other rearrangement counted as non-productive. Following IMGT convention, CDR3 was defined as the stretch from the second conserved V-encoded cysteine to the conserved J-encoded phenylalanine. The earlier analysis of roughly 590 of the donors excluded any sequence lacking an unambiguous match to a single V gene segment. In an earlier analysis of approximately 590 of the donors, V segments were called functional above 56.7% productive rearrangements and were called segregating when the between-donor standard deviation exceeded 5%. A statistical classification framework was developed to diagnose cytomegalovirus status using the catalog of TCR beta chain sequences. In a later analysis, V and J genes were assigned by comparing TCR nucleotide sequences against IMGT/GENE-DB human TR gene sequences. A later analysis assigned CDR3 sequences and most-parsimonious VDJ recombination scenarios with the TCRdist pipeline. In a later analysis, every TCR beta chain was defined by the combination of its CDR3 amino acid sequence and its V-gene family, and reads without a unique V-gene family were dropped. In a later analysis, approximately 590 highly shared, low-generation-probability nucleotide sequences were removed to address suspected cross-contamination and a sequencing artifact. A later analysis calculated a clonal expansion index for each public chain from normalized within-repertoire ranks of inferred template counts. Generation probabilities in a later analysis came from a VDJ recombination model fitted to out-of-frame rearrangements, and those results were checked against IGoR. In a later analysis, hypergeometric tests were used to score TCR-TCR, TCR-HLA and TCR-CMV co-occurrence, with a repertoire-size bias correction applied to TCR pairs. A later analysis estimated false discovery rates by permuting HLA or CMV assignments 20 times. In a later analysis, co-occurring TCRs were grouped with DBSCAN, and TCRdist sequence similarity was added when clustering was performed within HLA-allele-positive subsets. For co-occurrence clustering, repertoires with fewer than 30,000 or more than 120,000 public chains were excluded, along with about five repertoires with anomalous nucleotide sharing. TCRdb's version of the immuneACCESS table is confined to in-frame rearrangements and falls short of the full clone set. An unresolved V gene accounts for under half of the shortfall where checked; the remainder is of unknown origin. V, J and clone size derive from that table, while D and trimming were established from the DNA sequence. The sample profile shows approximately 180,000 clones; around 80% of them were found once. Roughly 13% of the sample goes to the ten largest clones.

The receptor was isolated from a woman aged 45-59 years in good health and CMV-seropositive. Here the chain combines TRBV11-2 and TRBJ2-5, with a tentative D gene TRBD2 over 6 matching bases. The sequencing sample was made of PBMCs. DNA sequence: TGTGCCAGCAGCTACGGGGGAGAGACCCAGTACTTC. This encodes CASSYGGETQYF.